This T cell receptor beta chain was sequenced during a study of spatial heterogeneity in lung cancer. Study-level background: Alpha-chain sequences were consistently detected less often than beta-chain sequences.

As for time point: sample taken at primary tumor resection. Samples came from 72 TRACERx patients with untreated early-stage lung cancer. Extraction of whole RNA from tumor, nontumor lung or frozen PBMC preceded unsorted sequencing. This clonotype is labeled as medium-sized. A distinct unique molecular identifier was carried by each TCR cDNA molecule. TCRdb re-called the 5' RACE reads through MiXCR, storing one row per CDR3 protein. Of roughly 7,000 distinct CDR3 sequences in the sample, 6.5% to 7.5% were seen once. Germline V lookup: CDR1 SEHNR, CDR2 FQNEAQ (reference sequence). V was shortened by 8 bases and J by 4 bases, with 8 bases between the two germline ends. The CDR3 runs to 11 residues.

V gene TRBV7-9 combines with J gene TRBJ1-2; D gene unclear. This receptor was obtained from a male donor with early-stage non-small cell lung cancer. The specimen was PBMCs, collected at surgery. The CDR3 DNA reads TGTGCCAGCCCCCCCAGCTATGGCTACACCTTC. Encoded protein: CASPPSYGYTF.